These T cell receptor beta chains were read from a single sample in a study of T cells in Graves' hyperthyroidism and ophthalmopathy. MiXCR, run by TCRdb on the multiplex PCR reads, gives a single entry per CDR3 protein. The sample shows 400,000 to 600,000 distinct CDR3 sequences, roughly 20% of them seen only once. Source material: blood. These receptors came from a man aged 18 to 29 with Graves' hyperthyroidism. The CDR3 runs from the conserved cysteine through the conserved F or W. The order of the fields is CDR3 DNA, CDR3 protein, J gene, D gene, V gene, CDR3 length, clone size. D genes are given only for firm matches. A clone size is listed for some rows: how often the clone was seen (once, few, many), or a class if it is expanded.

CDR3nt: TGCGCCAGCAGCTTGGACGGGAGATCGGTCTATGGCTACACCTTC; CDR3aa: CASSLDGRSVYGYTF; j_gene: TRBJ1-2; d_gene: .; v_gene: TRBV5-1; len: 15; abundance: many
CDR3nt: TGCGCCAGCAGCCAAAGGATAAGGGGAAGTTCTAACTATGGCTACACCTTC; CDR3aa: CASSQRIRGSSNYGYTF; j_gene: TRBJ1-2; d_gene: .; v_gene: TRBV4-3; len: 17; abundance: few
CDR3nt: TGTGCCAGCAGCCTACAAAGCAATCAGCCCCAGCATTTT; CDR3aa: CASSLQSNQPQHF; j_gene: TRBJ1-5; d_gene: .; v_gene: TRBV7-6; len: 13; abundance: many
CDR3nt: TGTGCCAGTAGTCCCCATAGATCAGGACGGTTGAACACTGAAGCTTTCTTT; CDR3aa: CASSPHRSGRLNTEAFF; j_gene: TRBJ1-1; d_gene: .; v_gene: TRBV19; len: 17; abundance: many
CDR3nt: TGTGCCAGCAGCCGGAGGAGGGGGGGCGAAGAGACCCAGTACTTC; CDR3aa: CASSRRRGGEETQYF; j_gene: TRBJ2-5; d_gene: .; v_gene: TRBV7-9; len: 15; abundance: few
CDR3nt: TGTGCCAGCAGCTTGGACAGAAACTATGGAAACACCATATATTTT; CDR3aa: CASSLDRNYGNTIYF; j_gene: TRBJ1-3; d_gene: .; v_gene: TRBV5-6; len: 15; abundance: many
CDR3nt: TGTGCCAGCAGTTTCGGACAGTTAATCTACGAGCAGTACTTC; CDR3aa: CASSFGQLIYEQYF; j_gene: TRBJ2-7; d_gene: .; v_gene: TRBV6-2/TRBV6-3; len: 14; abundance: many
CDR3nt: TGTGCCAGCAGCCAAGCCGCAGGGGGAAGGGCTAACTATGGCTACACCTTC; CDR3aa: CASSQAAGGRANYGYTF; j_gene: TRBJ1-2; d_gene: TRBD1; v_gene: TRBV14; len: 17; abundance: many
CDR3nt: TGTGCCAGCAGTTACCGACGCTCTGGGGCCAACGTCCTGACTTTC; CDR3aa: CASSYRRSGANVLTF; j_gene: TRBJ2-6; d_gene: .; v_gene: TRBV6-5; len: 15; abundance: few
CDR3nt: TGTGCCAGCACCTCGCCCGGGGGCACTGAAGCTTTCTTT; CDR3aa: CASTSPGGTEAFF; j_gene: TRBJ1-1; d_gene: .; v_gene: TRBV28; len: 13; abundance: once
CDR3nt: TGCGCCAGCAGCTTGGCGTGGGTCTATGGCTACACCTTC; CDR3aa: CASSLAWVYGYTF; j_gene: TRBJ1-2; d_gene: .; v_gene: TRBV5-1; len: 13; abundance: .
CDR3nt: TGTGCCAGCAGTTCCCCCGCCGGGACAGGGTTCTACGAGCAGTACTTC; CDR3aa: CASSSPAGTGFYEQYF; j_gene: TRBJ2-7; d_gene: TRBD1; v_gene: TRBV6-6; len: 16; abundance: many
CDR3nt: TGTGCCAGTAGTACCTGGGACAGGGATTATGGCTACACCTTC; CDR3aa: CASSTWDRDYGYTF; j_gene: TRBJ1-2; d_gene: TRBD1; v_gene: TRBV19; len: 14; abundance: .
CDR3nt: TGTGCCAGCAGCCCCGACAGGGTGGGAGGTCAGCCCCAGCAGTTT; CDR3aa: CASSPDRVGGQPQQF; j_gene: TRBJ1-5; d_gene: TRBD1; v_gene: TRBV6-1; len: 15; abundance: .
CDR3nt: TGTGCCAGCAGTGACCTTAATGACAGGGTAACCGGCTACACCTTC; CDR3aa: CASSDLNDRVTGYTF; j_gene: TRBJ1-2; d_gene: TRBD1; v_gene: TRBV6-1; len: 15; abundance: .
CDR3nt: TGTGCCAGCGTGGGGCCGGCGGGCCTTCCGGAGGACTATGGCTACACCTTC; CDR3aa: CASVGPAGLPEDYGYTF; j_gene: TRBJ1-2; d_gene: .; v_gene: TRBV11-1; len: 17; abundance: many
CDR3nt: TGTGCCAGCTCACCACTGGGTTGGTCAGAGACCCAGTACTTC; CDR3aa: CASSPLGWSETQYF; j_gene: TRBJ2-5; d_gene: .; v_gene: TRBV18; len: 14; abundance: many
CDR3nt: TGTGCCAGCACCACCTTCGGTAGGGGGGAGACCCAGTACTTC; CDR3aa: CASTTFGRGETQYF; j_gene: TRBJ2-5; d_gene: .; v_gene: TRBV11-2; len: 14; abundance: few
CDR3nt: TGTGCCAGCAGAACAGGGGGCGCTTCTGAAGGCTACACCTTC; CDR3aa: CASRTGGASEGYTF; j_gene: TRBJ1-2; d_gene: TRBD1; v_gene: TRBV2; len: 14; abundance: many
CDR3nt: TGTGCCAGCAGTGTGGATTCAGATAAGAACACTGAAGCTTTCTTT; CDR3aa: CASSVDSDKNTEAFF; j_gene: TRBJ1-1; d_gene: .; v_gene: TRBV2; len: 15; abundance: many
CDR3nt: TGTGCCAGCAGTTTTGGGGCGGCGGGCACTGAAGCTTTCTTT; CDR3aa: CASSFGAAGTEAFF; j_gene: TRBJ1-1; d_gene: .; v_gene: TRBV12-3/TRBV12-4; len: 14; abundance: many
CDR3nt: TGTGCCAGCAGTTTACCTCTCAATCAGCCCCAGCATTTT; CDR3aa: CASSLPLNQPQHF; j_gene: TRBJ1-5; d_gene: .; v_gene: TRBV28; len: 13; abundance: .
CDR3nt: TGTGCCACCAGTGATTCGACAGGGCTCCAAGAGACCCAGTACTTC; CDR3aa: CATSDSTGLQETQYF; j_gene: TRBJ2-5; d_gene: TRBD1; v_gene: TRBV24-1; len: 15; abundance: .
CDR3nt: TGTGCCAGCAGCAAAACCGGACAGGGGGATGGCTACACCTTC; CDR3aa: CASSKTGQGDGYTF; j_gene: TRBJ1-2; d_gene: TRBD1; v_gene: TRBV6-1; len: 14; abundance: .
CDR3nt: TGTGCCAGCACCGGCCGGGACTCTGGACGTGGCTACACCTTC; CDR3aa: CASTGRDSGRGYTF; j_gene: TRBJ1-2; d_gene: .; v_gene: TRBV6-1; len: 14; abundance: few
CDR3nt: TGTGCCAGCAGTTCACAGGGACATCCATTACTCGATGGCTACACCTTC; CDR3aa: CASSSQGHPLLDGYTF; j_gene: TRBJ1-2; d_gene: .; v_gene: TRBV28; len: 16; abundance: many
CDR3nt: TGTGCCAGCAGTTACGTGGACCCGGAGAGGGAAGCTTTCTTT; CDR3aa: CASSYVDPEREAFF; j_gene: TRBJ1-1; d_gene: .; v_gene: TRBV6-5; len: 14; abundance: many
CDR3nt: TGTGCCAGCAGTCCCCGGACTAGCGGGGCCCCGGCTCAGTACTTC; CDR3aa: CASSPRTSGAPAQYF; j_gene: TRBJ2-7; d_gene: TRBD2; v_gene: TRBV28; len: 15; abundance: .
CDR3nt: TGTGCCAGCAGTTTTAGGGACAGGGGTCCCGAGCAGTACTTC; CDR3aa: CASSFRDRGPEQYF; j_gene: TRBJ2-7; d_gene: TRBD1; v_gene: TRBV12-3/TRBV12-4; len: 14; abundance: .
CDR3nt: TGTGCCACTGCTGGGAGACAAGAGACCCAGTACTTC; CDR3aa: CATAGRQETQYF; j_gene: TRBJ2-5; d_gene: .; v_gene: TRBV24-1; len: 12; abundance: many
CDR3nt: TGCGCCAGCAGCCAAAACAGGGGACCCCACGAGCAGTACTTC; CDR3aa: CASSQNRGPHEQYF; j_gene: TRBJ2-7; d_gene: TRBD1; v_gene: TRBV4-1; len: 14; abundance: many
CDR3nt: TGTGCCAGCAGCCGAACCCCCTCTGGGGCCAACGTCCTGACTTTC; CDR3aa: CASSRTPSGANVLTF; j_gene: TRBJ2-6; d_gene: .; v_gene: TRBV7-9; len: 15; abundance: few
CDR3nt: TGTGCCAGTAGGGACACAGGCTTGAGTCAGCCCCAGCATTTT; CDR3aa: CASRDTGLSQPQHF; j_gene: TRBJ1-5; d_gene: .; v_gene: TRBV19; len: 14; abundance: .
CDR3nt: TGCGCCAGCAGCTTGTGGCTACAAGAGACCCAGTACTTC; CDR3aa: CASSLWLQETQYF; j_gene: TRBJ2-5; d_gene: .; v_gene: TRBV5-1; len: 13; abundance: many
CDR3nt: TGTGCCAGCAGCTTAGCGCGCGGGACAGGGGGCAGGCAGCCCCAGCATTTT; CDR3aa: CASSLARGTGGRQPQHF; j_gene: TRBJ1-5; d_gene: TRBD1; v_gene: TRBV7-8; len: 17; abundance: .
CDR3nt: TGTGCCAGCAGTCAGACAGGGGCCCGCTACGAGCAGTACTTC; CDR3aa: CASSQTGARYEQYF; j_gene: TRBJ2-7; d_gene: TRBD1; v_gene: TRBV28; len: 14; abundance: .
CDR3nt: TGTGCCAGCAGTTCGGTTGGGACAGGGGAAGAGACCCAGTACTTC; CDR3aa: CASSSVGTGEETQYF; j_gene: TRBJ2-5; d_gene: TRBD1; v_gene: TRBV28; len: 15; abundance: .
CDR3nt: TGTGCCAGCAGGGGGCCGGGGACCCAGTACTTC; CDR3aa: CASRGPGTQYF; j_gene: TRBJ2-5; d_gene: .; v_gene: TRBV27; len: 11; abundance: .
CDR3nt: TGTGCCAGCATCAAAGGGGACGGGAACTATGGCTACACCTTC; CDR3aa: CASIKGDGNYGYTF; j_gene: TRBJ1-2; d_gene: .; v_gene: TRBV28; len: 14; abundance: .
CDR3nt: TGCAGTGCCCACCCCACCGGGACAGTCTCCTACGAGCAGTACTTC; CDR3aa: CSAHPTGTVSYEQYF; j_gene: TRBJ2-7; d_gene: TRBD1; v_gene: TRBV20-1; len: 15; abundance: .
CDR3nt: TGCAGTGCCTACCCCCACGGTAACTACGAGCAGTACTTC; CDR3aa: CSAYPHGNYEQYF; j_gene: TRBJ2-7; d_gene: .; v_gene: TRBV20-1; len: 13; abundance: .
CDR3nt: TGTGCCAGCAGGGACAGGGGGCGCGGAACCGGGGAGCTGTTTTTT; CDR3aa: CASRDRGRGTGELFF; j_gene: TRBJ2-2; d_gene: TRBD1; v_gene: TRBV6-1; len: 15; abundance: .
CDR3nt: TGTGCCAGCAAGGGAAGGACGGGAGGAAACACCATATATTTT; CDR3aa: CASKGRTGGNTIYF; j_gene: TRBJ1-3; d_gene: .; v_gene: TRBV6-4; len: 14; abundance: many
CDR3nt: TGTGCCAGCAGCTTGGCAGGACTTTCCCAAGAGACCCAGTACTTC; CDR3aa: CASSLAGLSQETQYF; j_gene: TRBJ2-5; d_gene: .; v_gene: TRBV7-9; len: 15; abundance: many
CDR3nt: TGCAGTGCTAGCGCGGGTCCCAATCAGCCCCAGCATTTT; CDR3aa: CSASAGPNQPQHF; j_gene: TRBJ1-5; d_gene: .; v_gene: TRBV20-1; len: 13; abundance: many
CDR3nt: TGCAGTGCTAGTGAGGCGGGGCTGAACACCGGGGAGCTGTTTTTT; CDR3aa: CSASEAGLNTGELFF; j_gene: TRBJ2-2; d_gene: .; v_gene: TRBV20-1; len: 15; abundance: many
CDR3nt: TGTGCCAGCAGTGAAGCTTGGGGGGTGGCTGAAGCTTTCTTT; CDR3aa: CASSEAWGVAEAFF; j_gene: TRBJ1-1; d_gene: .; v_gene: TRBV6-1; len: 14; abundance: many
CDR3nt: TGTGCCAGCAGTTTGCGGGCCCCAAACACCGGGGAGCTGTTTTTT; CDR3aa: CASSLRAPNTGELFF; j_gene: TRBJ2-2; d_gene: .; v_gene: TRBV27; len: 15; abundance: many
CDR3nt: TGTGCCAGCAGCTCAACCATGTCGGGTTACGAGCAGTACTTC; CDR3aa: CASSSTMSGYEQYF; j_gene: TRBJ2-7; d_gene: .; v_gene: TRBV11-2; len: 14; abundance: many
CDR3nt: TGTGCCAGCGGCCTAGGTCATATCCTTAATGGCTACACCTTC; CDR3aa: CASGLGHILNGYTF; j_gene: TRBJ1-2; d_gene: .; v_gene: TRBV12-3/TRBV12-4; len: 14; abundance: .
CDR3nt: TGTGCCAGCAGCCTGTTGATGGCTGAAGCTTTCTTT; CDR3aa: CASSLLMAEAFF; j_gene: TRBJ1-1; d_gene: .; v_gene: TRBV7-8; len: 12; abundance: few
CDR3nt: TGTGCCAGCAGCTATGACGGCATGAACACTGAAGCTTTCTTT; CDR3aa: CASSYDGMNTEAFF; j_gene: TRBJ1-1; d_gene: .; v_gene: TRBV7-9; len: 14; abundance: .
CDR3nt: TGCGCCAGCAGCTTCGGGACTAGCGGGGTCGAAGAGCAGTACTTC; CDR3aa: CASSFGTSGVEEQYF; j_gene: TRBJ2-7; d_gene: TRBD2; v_gene: TRBV5-1; len: 15; abundance: many
CDR3nt: TGTGCCAGCAGCCCGGGCAGGACTGAAGCTTTCTTT; CDR3aa: CASSPGRTEAFF; j_gene: TRBJ1-1; d_gene: .; v_gene: TRBV5-6; len: 12; abundance: many